The sequence of this T cell receptor (beta chain) was determined in a study of blood T cell repertoires in COVID-19. Across the study: The origin of the acute and convalescent COVID-19 samples was the United States, Italy and Spain. T cells, B-cell-depleted T cells, or PBMCs supplied cDNA or gDNA.

J was trimmed by 4 bases and V by 4 bases; bases with no gene match: 6. This CDR3 comprises 15 residues. CDR1 is LGHDT, CDR2 YNNKEL, per germline (reference sequence). As processed by the authors: Reference gene primers were amplified, and this amplification served to estimate nucleated cell counts. Sequenced by immunoSEQ multiplex PCR; TCRdb stores in-frame clones only, minus some. V and J calls and clone size are those listed in that table; D and trimming were worked out from the DNA. The table lists roughly 76,000 clones, about nine tenths of them singletons. The J gene is TRBJ2-1, the V gene TRBV3-1 (or the pseudogene TRBV3-2), with 8 bases aligning to TRBD2. Specimen: peripheral blood. This receptor was obtained from a woman aged 18-29 years with acute or convalescent COVID-19. The CDR3 loop reads CASSLSLAEYNEQFF. The CDR3 DNA sequence: TGTGCCAGCAGCCTATCACTAGCGGAGTACAATGAGCAGTTCTTC.